The entry below gives a single T cell receptor beta chain sequence along with its context. Produced via immunoSEQ multiplex PCR; TCRdb's table is partial and in-frame only. The sample has some 120,000 clones, approximately 90% seen once; the top ten hold around 7.9%. The germline V and J ends were trimmed by 4 bases and 1 base, with 10 bases remaining between them. This CDR3 comprises 14 residues. Germline-derived CDR1 and CDR2 are MNHEY and SMNVEV (reference sequence). The data were obtained in a study of control samples from healthy donors and cancer patients. The specimen was blood. The origin of this receptor is a man younger than 30 in good health. This chain connects TRBV27 to TRBJ1-1, with TRBD1 as a possible D gene (5 bases). For the CDR3, the DNA is TGTGCCAGCAGTTCCCACGGGGCGAACACTGAAGCTTTCTTT. Translated: CASSSHGANTEAFF.